This T cell receptor (beta chain) was found in a study of shared clonotypes between healthy human individuals. Worth noting for this clone: Given a much more abundant clone one base away, this may be a read error. The same CDR3 arises from other DNA sequences in this sample as well.

CDR3 length: 11 amino acids. CDR1 is MGHDK and CDR2 is SYGVNS in the germline V gene. V was cut by 5 bases and J by 1 base, with 2 bases left in between. The protocol was immunoSEQ multiplex PCR, while the TCRdb copy is restricted to in-frame clones and leaves out a portion. This sample has some 1 million clones, with about 74% found just once. The chain couples TRBV25-1 to TRBJ1-1; the D is unclear. The sequence was obtained from a man aged 18 to 35 in good health. The specimen sequenced was memory CD4+ T cells sorted from blood. Described subset: CD45RA-negative fraction. CDR3 amino acids: CASSRNTEAFF. As DNA, the CDR3 is TGTGCCAGCAGTCGGAACACTGAAGCTTTCTTT.